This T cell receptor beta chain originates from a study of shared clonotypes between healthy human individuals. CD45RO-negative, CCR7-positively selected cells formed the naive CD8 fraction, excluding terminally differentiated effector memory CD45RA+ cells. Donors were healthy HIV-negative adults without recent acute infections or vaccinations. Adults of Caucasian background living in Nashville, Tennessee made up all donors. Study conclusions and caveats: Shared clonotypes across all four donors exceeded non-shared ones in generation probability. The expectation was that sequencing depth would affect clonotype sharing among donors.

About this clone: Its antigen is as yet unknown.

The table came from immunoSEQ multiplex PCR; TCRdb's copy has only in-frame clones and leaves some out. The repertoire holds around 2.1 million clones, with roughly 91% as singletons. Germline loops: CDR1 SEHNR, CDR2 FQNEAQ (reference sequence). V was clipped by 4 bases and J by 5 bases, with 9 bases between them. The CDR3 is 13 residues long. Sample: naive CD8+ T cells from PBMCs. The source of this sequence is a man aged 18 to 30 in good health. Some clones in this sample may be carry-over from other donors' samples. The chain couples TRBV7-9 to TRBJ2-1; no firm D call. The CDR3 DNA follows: TGTGCCAGCAGCTCCCTCCGACACAATGAGCAGTTCTTC. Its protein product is CASSSLRHNEQFF.